This T cell receptor beta chain was identified in a study of spatial heterogeneity in lung cancer. Time point noted: sample taken at primary tumor resection. The input material, whole RNA from tumor, nontumor lung or frozen PBMC, was sequenced unsorted. The donors comprised approximately 72 untreated early-stage non-small cell lung cancer patients. The germline V and J ends were trimmed by 3 bases and 8 bases, with 11 bases remaining between them. The CDR3 is made up of 12 amino acids. CDR1 and CDR2 (germline): SQVTM, ANQGSEA. TCR cDNA molecules were tagged individually, and each one carried a unique molecular identifier. MiXCR, applied by TCRdb to the 5' RACE reads, yields one record per CDR3 protein. In the table there are about 36,000 distinct CDR3 sequences, around 5.5% of which are singletons.

The TCR originated in a female donor with early-stage non-small cell lung cancer. The rearrangement joins TRBV29-1 to TRBJ2-4, with D tentatively TRBD1 or TRBD2 (5 bases each). Source: PBMCs, taken at surgery. In nucleotides, the CDR3 is TGCAGCGTTGAGCCAGGGAGAGACATTCAGTACTTC. Protein product: CSVEPGRDIQYF.